The clone carrying this TCR beta chain showed up many times. The target antigen is unknown. TCRdb recomputed calls from the reads with MiXCR, one row per CDR3 protein. The data hold approximately 630,000 distinct CDR3 sequences, with 24% observed a single time. The CDR3 length is 16 residues. After removal of 0 bases from V and 8 bases from J, the junction contained 8 bases not matched to a gene. Germline CDR1 is SGHVS and CDR2 is FNYEAQ. The sample comes from a study of T cell repertoires in cytomegalovirus infection. The overall study: Matching HLA type and CMV infection were both indicated by public TCR beta signatures. Study-level findings and limits: Ex vivo responses were dominated by HLA-C-restricted CMV-specific TCR beta clonotypes. The cumulative frequency of public TCR beta families identified carriers of CMV plus the relevant HLA.

This receptor was obtained from a human donor in good health (CMV status not recorded). Some clones in this sample may be carry-over from other donors' samples. This chain links TRBV7-6 with TRBJ2-1; 9 positions agree with TRBD1. The specimen was CD8+ T cells from PBMCs. The chain's CDR3 is CASSLAGDRVTDEQFF. The CDR3 DNA follows: TGTGCCAGCAGCTTAGCCGGGGACAGGGTTACGGATGAGCAGTTCTTC.